This T cell receptor (beta chain) was sequenced for a study of blood T cell repertoires in COVID-19. Here immunoSEQ multiplex PCR was the method, and the copy in TCRdb shows in-frame clones only, minus some. This sample has 400,000 or so clones, with around nine tenths found just once. The CDR3 consists of 14 residues. Germline-derived CDR1 and CDR2 are SGHTA and FQGNSA. In regard to this clone: Compared with germline, one end of the junction differs, possibly owing to a read error.

The sequenced sample was peripheral blood. This sequence was found in a man younger than 30 with COVID-19, enrolled during active disease. The rearrangement joins TRBV7-2 to TRBJ1-2; the D gene is possibly TRBD1 (5 bases). CDR3 nucleotide sequence: TGTGCCAGCGGCTTAACACAGGCTAACTATGGCTACACCTTC. Translation: CASGLTQANYGYTF.